Presented here are 26 T cell receptor beta chains from one specimen sequenced in a study of OX40 agonist ivuxolimab in advanced cancers. Clones were sequenced by immunoSEQ multiplex PCR, and TCRdb holds only the in-frame ones, with some missing. The sample yields tens of thousands of clones, 70% to 90% seen once. The sample was CD4+ or CD8+ T cells sorted from blood, taken in a trial of the OX40 agonist ivuxolimab. The receptors stem from an adult with an advanced solid tumor such as melanoma, head and neck, liver or kidney cancer.

This clone has a handful of counts. The chain carries TRBV18 and TRBJ2-5; D gene uncertain. The germline gives CDR1 KGHSH, CDR2 LQKENI. The V end was cut by 6 bases, the J end by 2 bases, with 4 bases between. The CDR3 runs to 11 residues. The CDR3 sequence is CASSRQETQYF. In DNA, the CDR3 is TGTGCCAGCTCTCGACAAGAGACCCAGTACTTC.

This chain uses TRBV27 with TRBJ2-2; D might be TRBD2 (6 bases). This CDR3 has 14 amino acids. Deletions cut 2 bases from V and 5 bases from J, with 9 bases between. Germline CDR1 and CDR2: MNHEY and SMNVEV (reference sequence). The CDR3 coding sequence is TGTGCCAGCAGTTTAGAGGGAGGAACCGGGGAGCTGTTTTTT. Amino acids: CASSLEGGTGELFF.

This chain links TRBV2 with TRBJ1-5, with unresolved D. The CDR3 loop spans 13 amino acids. V was pared by 4 bases and J by 6 bases, with 10 bases between. The germline V gene encodes CDR1 SNHLY and CDR2 FYNNEI. CDR3 coding DNA: TGTGCCAGCAGTGGTGGGGAGGGTCAGCCCCAGCATTTT. Its protein is CASSGGEGQPQHF.

This rearrangement joins TRBV2 to TRBJ1-1; a weak D match, TRBD1 (5 bases). The CDR3 sequence is 14 residues long. The V gene's germline CDR1 is SNHLY and CDR2 FYNNEI. Trimming shortened V by 5 bases and J by 0 bases, and 10 bases separated the two germline ends. The chain's CDR3 is CASSQDRMNTEAFF. CDR3 in DNA: TGTGCCAGCAGTCAAGACAGAATGAACACTGAAGCTTTCTTT.

A single count supports this clone. This rearrangement joins TRBV28 to TRBJ2-4; possibly TRBD1 or TRBD2 for D (5 bases each). The CDR3 is 13 amino acids. Deletions cut 6 bases from V and 10 bases from J, with 16 bases between. The germline V gene has CDR1 MDHEN and CDR2 SYDVKM. Written as DNA, the CDR3 is TGTGCCAGCAGAGGCCGGGACCGACCTATTCAGTACTTC. Amino acids: CASRGRDRPIQYF.

The chain uses TRBV7-8 and TRBJ2-1, with a possible D match to TRBD1 (5 bases). Per the germline V gene, CDR1 is SGHVS and CDR2 is FQNEAQ. CDR3 length: 15 residues. Between the trimmed V and J ends, which lost 2 bases and 3 bases, there was a span of 11 bases. CDR3 region: CASSLSRTIYNEQFF. In DNA form, the CDR3 reads TGTGCCAGCAGCTTAAGTCGGACAATCTACAATGAGCAGTTCTTC. Variable domain in full (rest from reference TRBV7-8 and TRBJ2-1): GAGVSQSPRYKVAKRGQDVALRCDPISGHVSLFWYQQALGQGPEFLTYFQNEAQLDKSGLPSDRFFAERPEGSVSTLKIQRTQQEDSAVYLCASSLSRTIYNEQFFGPGTRLTVL.

V and J are TRBV10-1 and TRBJ2-1; tentatively, D is TRBD2 (7 bases). V lost 0 bases and J lost 9, with 21 bases in between. Germline assignment: CDR1 WNHNN and CDR2 SYGVQD (reference sequence). The CDR3 covers 17 residues. The CDR3, as DNA: TGCGCCAGCAGTGAGTCGAGGCTAGCGGAGGGGGGTGCTGAGCAGTTCTTC. Protein sequence: CASSESRLAEGGAEQFF.

This clone was counted a single time. This chain connects TRBV6-1 to TRBJ2-2; 7 bases fit TRBD1. The CDR3 extends over 14 amino acids. V shed 5 bases, J shed 3 bases, and the junction held 3 bases outside the gene matches. CDR1 is MNHNS, CDR2 SASEGT, per germline. The DNA for the CDR3 is TGTGCCAGCAGTAGAGACAGGGACACCGGGGAGCTGTTTTTT. It is translated as CASSRDRDTGELFF.

V gene TRBV28 combines with J gene TRBJ2-1; 8 bases map to TRBD2. The germline V gene encodes CDR1 MDHEN and CDR2 SYDVKM. Unmatched junction bases numbered 4, after V lost 7 bases and J lost 5 bases. The CDR3 is 13 amino acids. The CDR3 is CASTGGVHNEQFF. The CDR3, as DNA: TGTGCCAGCACGGGAGGGGTTCACAATGAGCAGTTCTTC. The full variable domain, with the rest looked up from reference TRBV28 and TRBJ2-1, is DVKVTQSSRYLVKRTGEKVFLECVQDMDHENMFWYRQDPGLGLRLIYFSYDVKMKEKGDIPEGYSVSREKKERFSLILESASTNQTSMYLCASTGGVHNEQFFGPGTRLTVL.

This chain joins TRBV2 and TRBJ1-2, with unresolved D. Germline CDR1 and CDR2: SNHLY and FYNNEI. The CDR3 spans 12 residues. Deletions cut 5 bases from V and 6 bases from J, with 10 bases between. CDR3 in DNA: TGTGCCAGCAGTCTCTCTAGGGATGGCTACACCTTC. Residues: CASSLSRDGYTF.

The chain joins TRBV6-5 to TRBJ2-5; 8 bases are shared with TRBD2. The CDR3 totals 14 residues. V shed 3 bases and J 5 bases; nucleotides not matched to a gene: 5. Germline-derived CDR1 and CDR2 are MNHEY and SVGAGI. CDR3 sequence: CASSYSGALETQYF. CDR3 nucleotides: TGTGCCAGCAGTTATAGCGGGGCGCTGGAGACCCAGTACTTC.

The chain has TRBV27 and TRBJ1-6; TRBD1 aligns across 7 bases. The V gene's germline CDR1 is MNHEY and CDR2 SMNVEV (reference sequence). CDR3 size: 13 residues. Losses at the gene ends were 5 bases for V and 10 bases for J; bases not matched to a gene: 5. The CDR3 coding sequence is TGTGCCAGCAGTCCGGGACAGAGCTCACCCCTCCACTTT. Its protein product is CASSPGQSSPLHF.

The chain has TRBV28 and TRBJ2-5, with D tentatively TRBD1 (7 bases). TRBJ2-7 matches the DNA end more closely, so the J call is doubtful. Germline CDR1 is MDHEN and CDR2 is SYDVKM. The CDR3 length is 15 residues. The chain's CDR3 is CASNQGGPIGYEQYF. The CDR3 region has the DNA TGTGCCAGCAACCAGGGGGGCCCAATCGGGTACGAGCAGTACTTC.

The genes are TRBV2 and TRBJ2-7, with 7 bases identical to TRBD1. CDR1 is SNHLY, CDR2 FYNNEI, per germline. CDR3 length: 16 amino acids. V lost 4 bases to trimming and J lost 0 bases; unmatched junction nucleotides: 9. For the CDR3, the DNA is TGTGCCAGCAGTGGAGGGCTCGGGACAGACTCCTACGAGCAGTACTTC. It yields the protein CASSGGLGTDSYEQYF.

This sequence joins TRBV11-2 and TRBJ2-2; 7 bases are shared with TRBD2. The CDR3 has 15 amino acids. V shed 3 bases and J 6 bases; nucleotides not matched to a gene: 7. CDR1 is SGHAT and CDR2 is FQNNGV in the germline V gene. The CDR3 DNA reads TGTGCCAGCAGCTTGAACCGACTAGCCTCCGGGGAGCTGTTTTTT. Amino acid sequence: CASSLNRLASGELFF.

The chain has TRBV11-2 and TRBJ2-3, with D unresolved. Trimming took off 2 bases at V and 4 bases at J, with 7 bases between the two ends. This CDR3 spans 13 amino acids. Germline CDR1 reads SGHAT; CDR2 reads FQNNGV. In DNA, the CDR3 is TGTGCCAGCAGCTTACTCGGGCCAGATACGCAGTATTTT. Its translation is CASSLLGPDTQYF. Combining the CDR3 with reference TRBV11-2 and TRBJ2-3 gives the whole variable domain EAGVAQSPRYKIIEKRQSVAFWCNPISGHATLYWYQQILGQGPKLLIQFQNNGVVDDSQLPKDRFSAERLKGVDSTLKIQPAKLEDSAVYLCASSLLGPDTQYFGPGTRLTVL.

This clone was picked up a small number of times. CDR3 residues: CASSSHYEQYF. In DNA, the CDR3 is TGTGCCAGTAGTTCCCACTACGAGCAGTACTTC. The chain recombines TRBV19 with TRBJ2-7; D gene unclear. Trimming cost V 5 bases and J 3 bases, with 5 bases left between them. Germline lookup yields CDR1 LNHDA and CDR2 SQIVND (reference sequence). The CDR3 consists of 11 residues.

This rearrangement joins TRBV4-1 to TRBJ1-1; D is unresolved. Trimming pared 1 base from V and 1 base from J, leaving 10 bases between. The CDR3 consists of 15 residues. Germline V lookup: CDR1 MGHRA, CDR2 YSYEKL. DNA of the CDR3: TGCGCCAGCAGCCAAGGACACGGCGGGAACACTGAAGCTTTCTTT. It encodes CASSQGHGGNTEAFF.

This clone came up a few times. The CDR3 loop reads CASSAGPGTFYGYTF. The CDR3 DNA sequence: TGCGCCAGCAGCGCGGGTCCCGGGACCTTCTATGGCTACACCTTC. The chain has TRBV5-1 and TRBJ1-2, with a tentative D call TRBD1 (5 bases). The CDR3 totals 15 residues. V dropped 4 bases and J dropped 4 bases, with 17 bases sitting between them. CDR1 is SGHRS, CDR2 YFSETQ, per germline.

The rearrangement joins TRBV5-6 to TRBJ2-7, with 10 bases identical to TRBD1. V was clipped by 5 bases and J by 2 bases; unmatched bases: 7. Germline-derived CDR1 and CDR2 are SGHDT and YYEEEE. The CDR3 runs 15 residues. The CDR3 coding sequence is TGTGCCAGCAGGAGGCGACAGGGGGCGGCCTACGAGCAGTACTTC. Its translation: CASRRRQGAAYEQYF. Full variable domain (remainder filled in from reference TRBV5-6 and TRBJ2-7): DAGVTQSPTHLIKTRGQQVTLRCSPKSGHDTVSWYQQALGQGPQFIFQYYEEEERQRGNFPDRFSGHQFPNYSSELNVNALLLGDSALYLCASRRRQGAAYEQYFGPGTRLTVT.

The chain couples TRBV4-3 to TRBJ2-3, with 16 bases that match TRBD2. Per the germline V gene, CDR1 is LGHNA and CDR2 is YSLEER. After removal of 8 bases from V and 5 bases from J, the junction contained 4 bases not matched to a gene. The CDR3 totals 15 residues. The CDR3 loop reads CASGTSGGAVDTQYF. Written as DNA, the CDR3 is TGCGCCAGCGGGACTAGCGGGGGGGCGGTAGATACGCAGTATTTT.

V and J are TRBV6-6 and TRBJ2-7; 7 bases agree with TRBD1. CDR3 size: 14 residues. V lost 6 bases to trimming and J lost 1 base; unmatched junction nucleotides: 6. Germline V lookup: CDR1 MNHNY, CDR2 SVGAGI (reference sequence). The CDR3 region is CASRLQGESYEQYF. CDR3 nucleotides: TGTGCCAGCAGACTCCAGGGGGAGTCCTACGAGCAGTACTTC.

This clone has just one count. The V gene is TRBV20-1, the J gene TRBJ1-2, with D unresolved. Germline-derived CDR1 and CDR2 are DFQATT and SNEGSKA (reference sequence). This CDR3 comprises 11 residues. Trimming left V 7 bases short and J 12 bases short, with 18 bases between. The CDR3 region is CSVSPPGSHTF. The CDR3 region has the DNA TGCAGTGTCAGTCCCCCGGGGAGCCACACCTTC.

Written as DNA, the CDR3 is TGTGCCAGCAGTTTCACCACAGGAGCCACTGAAGCTTTCTTT. Translating it yields CASSFTTGATEAFF. The chain uses TRBV6-6 and TRBJ1-1, with D perhaps TRBD1 (5 bases). V lost 4 bases and J lost 4, with 13 bases in between. Germline V CDR1 and CDR2: MNHNY, SVGAGI (reference sequence). The CDR3 is 14 residues long.

This clone appeared once. The junction shows a germline mismatch at one end, possibly a read error. J is TRBJ1-2 and V is TRBV25-1; 7 bases line up with TRBD1. This CDR3 comprises 12 residues. Germline V gene data show CDR1 as MGHDK and CDR2 as SYGVNS. The CDR3 region is CAGSEIGGAYTF. DNA of the CDR3: TGTGCCGGCAGTGAAATAGGGGGCGCCTACACCTTC.

The rearrangement uses TRBV6-6 and TRBJ1-1; 10 nucleotides line up with TRBD1. Germline CDR1 reads MNHNY; CDR2 reads SVGAGI (reference sequence). V shed 5 bases and J 3 bases; nucleotides not matched to a gene: 6. The CDR3 extends over 15 amino acids. Here the CDR3 reads CASSDWTGGDTEAFF. Here the CDR3 DNA reads TGTGCCAGCAGTGATTGGACAGGGGGAGACACTGAAGCTTTCTTT.